This T cell receptor beta chain was captured by sequencing in a study of cytomegalovirus exposure and HLA in healthy donors. Study information: Sequencing of 180 million or so T cells in an earlier analysis found 90 million to 120 million unique TCR beta sequences.

Study-wide results and limits: Segments of the TCR beta V type were, in most cases, productive about 90% or about 30% of the time in an earlier analysis. In a later analysis, HLA-C alleles had the fewest associated TCRs, DRB1 alleles the most. Reports indicated that the classifier achieved high specificity and sensitivity in diagnosing cytomegalovirus status.

This clone was picked up one time. The antigen is unknown. V was pared by 2 bases and J by 0 bases, with 9 bases between. Germline CDR1 and CDR2: SGHRS and YFSETQ. The CDR3 runs to 14 residues. The PCR had 60 Vbeta and 13 Jbeta primers. Here immunoSEQ multiplex PCR was the method, and the copy in TCRdb shows in-frame clones only, minus some. Here the sample spans around 200,000 clones, under 85% being singletons. The source of this sequence is a man in his fifties or sixties in good health and CMV-seronegative. V and J are TRBV5-1 and TRBJ2-7, with D unresolved. Source material: PBMCs. The CDR3 region is CASSFGQSSYEQYF. The CDR3 bases are TGCGCCAGCAGCTTTGGGCAGAGCTCCTACGAGCAGTACTTC.